This T cell receptor beta chain was sequenced during a study of siplizumab effects on memory and regulatory T cells (dated by TCRdb to the late 2010s). About the investigation overall: The study looked at the effect of siplizumab, an anti-CD2 antibody, on alloreactive T-cell subsets in allogeneic mixed lymphocyte reactions made from human PBMCs. Study-wide conclusions, independent of this receptor: Because sequences at frequencies below about 10^-5 were poorly captured, only a minor fraction of alloreactive clones could be mapped back to unstimulated subsets. About 75-96% of proliferating CD4+ or CD8+ clones could not be given a naive or memory phenotype. Among mappable alloreactive CD4+ clones, the Treg-derived fraction averaged approximately 72% with siplizumab versus around 27% in control reactions. Unstimulated naive T cells appeared more diverse than memory T cells, and naive cells seemed to contribute substantially to the alloresponse. Whether proliferating Tregs from siplizumab cultures were suppressive was not functionally confirmed. The cumulative frequency of alloreactive sequences traceable to unstimulated CD4+ memory T cells was significantly reduced by siplizumab.

Sorted unstimulated T cells and proliferating T cells recovered from mixed lymphocyte reactions underwent TCRbeta CDR3 sequencing. Fresh whole blood from approximately ten HLA-typed healthy donors was used to isolate PBMCs. Libraries came from the immunoSEQ multiplex PCR assay. About 9.1 x 10^4 TCR templates per sample were assayed on the deep sequencing platform. Genomic DNA extracted from sorted T cells was used for TCRbeta CDR3 sequencing. In the authors' own workflow: The R programming language was used for clonal analysis of the TCRbeta CDR3 data. Unstimulated samples were compared with post-reaction CFSE-low samples to define alloreactive CD4+ and CD8+ clones. By matching sequences to the repertoires of sorted unstimulated Treg and non-Treg cells, each alloreactive CD4+ clone was assigned a regulatory or non-regulatory origin. TCRdb's version of the immuneACCESS table is confined to in-frame rearrangements and falls short of the full clone set. An unresolved V gene accounts for under half of the shortfall where checked; the remainder is of unknown origin. V, J and clone size are taken as reported in that table, and D and trimming were inferred from the DNA itself. The sample records about 110,000 clones, around 93% of which are singletons. The biggest ten clones account for 0.32% of the sample.

V is pared back by 0 bases and J by 4 bases, with 11 bases lying between the germline termini. The CDR3 runs 15 residues from the cysteine to the phenylalanine. Just CDR3 DNA is preserved here, 45 bases in frame from base 1. The germline V gene provides CDR1 MGHRA and CDR2 YSYEKL. About this clone itself: Its antigen has not been determined. Base qualities are not provided; no much larger clone lies one nucleotide away.

The TCR sequence derives from a human donor in good health. The sample consisted of CD4+ T cells sorted from blood. The chain couples TRBV4-1 to TRBJ2-3; D gene: possibly TRBD2, on 5 matching bases. At the DNA level, the sequence is TGCGCCAGCAGCCAAGATCGAACTAGTTCAGATACGCAGTATTTT. This gives the protein CASSQDRTSSDTQYF.